Below, 32 T cell receptor beta chains from the same sample are listed, as sequenced in a study of identical twins. TCRdb passed the 5' RACE reads through MiXCR, listing each CDR3 protein once. Among about 520,000 distinct CDR3 sequences listed, less than 25% were seen once. This sample was also put to use in a study of T cells expressing NK-cell markers.

Sequenced sample: CD4+ T cells sorted from blood. Receptors originate from a woman under 30 in good health.

This clonotype was seen repeatedly, ten times or more. This sequence joins TRBV6-5 and TRBJ2-7; 7 nucleotides line up with TRBD2. The CDR3 sequence is 14 residues long. Per the germline V gene, CDR1 is MNHEY and CDR2 is SVGAGI. With 5 bases clipped from V and 5 bases from J, the junction kept 9 bases outside the gene matches. The DNA of the CDR3 is TGTGCCAGCAGTCCTCTAAGGCGGGGGAACGAGCAGTACTTC. Protein: CASSPLRRGNEQYF.

V usage is TRBV12-3 or TRBV12-4 and J usage is TRBJ1-1; no firm D call. Between the trimmed V and J ends, which lost 3 bases and 13 bases, there was a span of 9 bases. The CDR3 consists of 10 residues. The CDR3 spells CASSLSKLFF. The CDR3 region has the DNA TGTGCCAGCAGTTTGTCGAAGCTTTTCTTT.

This clonotype was picked up a small number of times. The genes are TRBV6-1 and TRBJ1-2; TRBD1 aligns across 8 bases. CDR1 and CDR2 (germline): MNHNS, SASEGT. Germline trimming cut 7 bases from V and 3 bases from J; bases unmatched to any gene: 7. CDR3 length: 14 residues. The CDR3 loop is CASTRPGQDYGYTF. The CDR3 coding sequence is TGTGCCAGCACCAGGCCGGGACAGGACTATGGCTACACCTTC.

This clonotype was counted only a few times. This sequence joins TRBV25-1 and TRBJ2-2; 7 bases match TRBD1. The CDR3 is made up of 14 amino acids. Germline V gives CDR1 MGHDK, CDR2 SYGVNS. Trimming cost V 6 bases and J 4 bases; bases outside gene matches: 5. CDR3 sequence: CASRGDRLTGELFF. CDR3 DNA sequence: TGTGCCAGCAGGGGGGACAGACTCACCGGGGAGCTGTTTTTT.

The rearrangement uses TRBV12-3 or TRBV12-4 and TRBJ1-2; the match to TRBD1 covers 7 bases. Trimming at V came to 7 bases and at J to 4 bases, leaving 9 bases not matched to a gene. This CDR3 contains 14 residues. The CDR3 reads CASNNRGAGYGYTF. The DNA of the CDR3 is TGTGCCAGCAATAACAGGGGCGCGGGCTATGGCTACACCTTC.

The CDR3 here is CAGRVGGGGNQPQHF. The CDR3 DNA reads as TGTGCCGGAAGGGTGGGGGGCGGCGGCAATCAGCCCCAGCATTTT. The rearrangement links TRBV27 to TRBJ1-5; tentatively, D is TRBD1 (6 bases). This CDR3 is built from 15 residues. Trimming removed 11 bases from V and 2 bases from J, with 19 bases in between. Germline V gene data show CDR1 as MNHEY and CDR2 as SMNVEV (reference sequence).

This clonotype was counted a few times. V is TRBV12-3 or TRBV12-4 and J is TRBJ1-1; 9 positions match TRBD1. With V trimmed by 6 bases and J by 7 bases, 6 bases remained unmatched. This CDR3 is built from 13 residues. The CDR3 loop reads CASSSGQGFEAFF. CDR3 nucleotide sequence: TGTGCCAGCAGCTCGGGACAGGGATTTGAAGCTTTCTTT.

The rearrangement uses TRBV14 and TRBJ2-1; 7 bases are shared with TRBD1. Looked up from germline, CDR1 is SGHDN and CDR2 is FVKESK. V lost 2 bases and J lost 10; bases outside the gene matches: 5. CDR3 length equals 13 residues. CDR3 region: CASSQPIQGEQFF. The CDR3 nucleotides read TGTGCCAGCAGCCAACCGATACAGGGGGAGCAGTTCTTC.

This clonotype was counted between two and nine times. V and J are TRBV12-3 or TRBV12-4 and TRBJ2-5; D uncertain. This CDR3 spans 15 amino acids. Between the trimmed V and J ends, which lost 0 bases and 5 bases, there was a span of 13 bases. The CDR3 DNA sequence: TGTGCCAGCAGTTTAGCGCTGGCCGGTCCGGAGACCCAGTACTTC. It encodes CASSLALAGPETQYF.

The sample holds a few counts of this clonotype. This chain joins TRBV29-1 and TRBJ2-1; no reliable D call. The CDR3 has 12 residues. Trimming left V 5 bases short and J 9 bases short, with 14 bases between. The germline CDR1 and CDR2 sequences are SQVTM and ANQGSEA. The CDR3 protein is CSVSSGYGEQFF. The CDR3 bases are TGCAGCGTTTCGTCCGGCTACGGTGAGCAGTTCTTC.

This clonotype was seen more than once but under ten times. This chain uses TRBV12-3 or TRBV12-4 with TRBJ1-1; D is ambiguous. The ends were cut back, 5 bases at V and 5 bases at J, with 12 bases in the middle. The CDR3 contains 13 residues. CDR3 in DNA: TGTGCCAGCAGTAGTCACTTGGGGACTGAAGCTTTCTTT. Its protein product is CASSSHLGTEAFF.

The gene calls are TRBV20-1 and TRBJ2-1, with D perhaps being TRBD1 or TRBD2 (6 bases each). V was trimmed by 6 bases and J by 4 bases, leaving 16 bases between them. Germline V gene lookup returns CDR1 DFQATT and CDR2 SNEGSKA (reference sequence). This CDR3 contains 14 residues. In nucleotides, the CDR3 is TGCAGTGCCCGCGAGGGGGGCAGGTACAATGAGCAGTTCTTC. This sequence encodes CSAREGGRYNEQFF.

CDR3 sequence (DNA): TGCGCCAGCACCCATCCAGGGGGCGGCGCAGATACGCAGTATTTT. Translated: CASTHPGGGADTQYF. J is TRBJ2-3 and V is TRBV10-2; 8 bases fit TRBD1. This CDR3 is built from 15 residues. The germline V gene encodes CDR1 WSHSY and CDR2 SAAADI. The V gene end was trimmed by 7 bases and the J gene end by 4 bases; junction bases not matched to a gene: 10.

The rearrangement joins TRBV7-9 to TRBJ1-1, with a weak D call TRBD1 (6 bases). The CDR3 length is 15 residues. V was clipped by 5 bases and J by 4 bases, with 17 bases between them. The germline V gene encodes CDR1 SEHNR and CDR2 FQNEAQ (reference sequence). The CDR3 sequence: CASSPLKTGITEAFF. CDR3 DNA: TGTGCCAGCAGCCCCCTAAAAACAGGGATCACTGAAGCTTTCTTT.

This chain links TRBV12-3 or TRBV12-4 with TRBJ2-3; D may be TRBD2 (5 bases). Between the trimmed V and J ends, which lost 2 bases and 6 bases, there was a span of 18 bases. This CDR3 has 16 amino acids. The DNA for the CDR3 is TGTGCCAGCAGTTTAATTTTGAGGGCCCAAGGGGATACGCAGTATTTT. The encoded protein is CASSLILRAQGDTQYF.

The chain links TRBV6-5 to TRBJ2-2; unclear D gene. The V end was cut by 4 bases, the J end by 4 bases, with 13 bases between. Germline V gene sequence: CDR1 MNHEY, CDR2 SVGAGI. CDR3 size: 15 residues. CDR3 bases: TGTGCCAGCAGTTCCCATGAAAATCCCACCGGGGAGCTGTTTTTT. Translating gives CASSSHENPTGELFF.

The chain links TRBV10-1 to TRBJ2-7; no reliable D call. The CDR3 runs to 14 residues. Germline V gene lookup returns CDR1 WNHNN and CDR2 SYGVQD (reference sequence). The V and J ends lost 2 bases and 9 bases respectively, with 17 bases between them. CDR3 nucleotides: TGCGCCAGCAGTGAGCCCCCTGAAGTTAATGGGCAGTACTTC. Residues: CASSEPPEVNGQYF.

This clonotype has at least ten counts. The gene calls are TRBV6-5 and TRBJ2-1; D unresolved. V was shortened by 7 bases and J by 5 bases, with 9 bases between the two germline ends. This CDR3 region has 12 residues. The germline CDR1 and CDR2 sequences are MNHEY and SVGAGI. CDR3 amino acids: CASTHQDNEQFF. CDR3 DNA: TGTGCCAGCACCCACCAGGACAATGAGCAGTTCTTC.

The chain joins TRBV20-1 to TRBJ2-3; 10 bases match TRBD1. The CDR3 spans 16 residues. In germline, CDR1 is DFQATT, CDR2 SNEGSKA (reference sequence). V lost 1 base and J lost 3; bases outside the gene matches: 7. Written as DNA, the CDR3 is TGCAGTGCTAGAGTTCGGGACAGGGGTTCGACAGATACGCAGTATTTT. Encoded protein: CSARVRDRGSTDTQYF.

The chain couples TRBV10-3 to TRBJ2-1; no clear D. The V end lost 2 bases, the J end lost 9 bases, and 20 bases lay between the germline ends. The CDR3 runs 16 residues. The germline CDR1 and CDR2 sequences are ENHRY and SYGVKD. CDR3 in DNA: TGTGCCATCAGTGAGATCGGGCAGGCACGCATCGTTGAGCAGTTCTTC. Translation gives CAISEIGQARIVEQFF.

This clonotype was counted a single time. V is TRBV6-1 and J is TRBJ2-1, with D perhaps given as TRBD1 or TRBD2 (5 bases each). Per germline, CDR1 MNHNS and CDR2 SASEGT. The CDR3 extends over 16 amino acids. Trimming cost V 5 bases and J 9 bases, with 23 bases left between them. CDR3 amino acids: CASSPPAGSVPREQFF. DNA of the CDR3: TGTGCCAGCAGTCCGCCGGCAGGGAGTGTCCCGCGTGAGCAGTTCTTC.

This chain connects TRBV27 to TRBJ2-3, with D unclear. V gave up 4 bases and J gave up 7 bases, with 6 bases separating them. Per the germline V gene, CDR1 is MNHEY and CDR2 is SMNVEV (reference sequence). CDR3 size: 11 residues. The CDR3 DNA follows: TGTGCCAGCAGTTCCCAAAATACGCAGTATTTT. Its protein product is CASSSQNTQYF.

This clonotype was observed a handful of times. This chain connects TRBV2 to TRBJ2-1, with no clear D. The CDR3 is 14 amino acids. Germline loops: CDR1 SNHLY, CDR2 FYNNEI. Trimming shortened V by 9 bases and J by 4 bases, and 16 bases separated the two germline ends. CDR3 loop: CASQTDGSYNEQFF. The CDR3 nucleotides read TGTGCCAGTCAAACAGACGGAAGTTACAATGAGCAGTTCTTC.

This clonotype was detected a few times. V is TRBV7-4 and J is TRBJ2-1; maybe TRBD2 (7 bases). Germline CDR1 SGHVT, CDR2 SQSDAQ. The CDR3 is made up of 18 amino acids. The V gene lost 0 bases and the J gene lost 1 base, with 16 bases spanning the gap. The CDR3 DNA is TGTGCCAGCAGCTTAGCGTATGGCGGGGGCCGTTCCTACAATGAGCAGTTCTTC. It translates to CASSLAYGGGRSYNEQFF.

In DNA form, the CDR3 reads TGTGCCAGCAGCTTAGTATCGGTCGCCGAGCAGTTCTTC. Translation gives CASSLVSVAEQFF. The chain recombines TRBV7-2 with TRBJ2-1; D gene uncertain. CDR3 length: 13 amino acids. Germline assignment: CDR1 SGHTA and CDR2 FQGNSA. Trimming removed 1 base from V and 10 bases from J, with 11 bases in between. The full variable domain, completed using reference TRBV7-2 and TRBJ2-1, is GAGVSQSPSNKVTEKGKDVELRCDPISGHTALYWYRQSLGQGLEFLIYFQGNSAPDKSGLPSDRFSAERTGGSVSTLTIQRTQQEDSAVYLCASSLVSVAEQFFGPGTRLTVL.

This clonotype has more than one count but fewer than ten. The J gene is TRBJ1-4, the V gene TRBV24-1; D is unresolved. Germline CDR1 reads KGHDR; CDR2 reads SFDVKD. The CDR3 has 12 amino acids. V dropped 9 bases and J dropped 8 bases, with 12 bases sitting between them. CDR3 coding DNA: TGTGCCACCTACGTGATCGACGAAAAACTGTTTTTT. Amino acid sequence: CATYVIDEKLFF.

The chain combines TRBV7-6 with TRBJ2-2; TRBD1 is a possible D gene (6 bases). V was cut by 2 bases and J by 6 bases, with 13 bases left in between. The CDR3 runs 15 residues. CDR1 and CDR2 (germline): SGHVS, FNYEAQ. The CDR3 region is CASSLTTGNPGELFF. Here the CDR3 DNA reads TGTGCCAGCAGCTTAACGACAGGAAACCCCGGGGAGCTGTTTTTT.

This clonotype was observed a handful of times. This chain uses TRBV10-3 with TRBJ1-5; maybe TRBD1 (6 bases). The CDR3 is made up of 16 amino acids. Per germline, CDR1 ENHRY and CDR2 SYGVKD. V lost 0 bases to trimming and J lost 3 bases, with 12 bases between them. This chain's CDR3 is CAISESRTDYNQPQHF. For the CDR3, the DNA is TGTGCCATCAGTGAGTCGCGGACAGACTACAATCAGCCCCAGCATTTT.

This clonotype was seen a few times. The chain uses TRBV6-2 or TRBV6-3 and TRBJ2-2; tentatively, D is TRBD2 (6 bases). There are 15 residues in the CDR3. Per germline, CDR1 MNHEY and CDR2 SVGEGT. V was shortened by 5 bases and J by 4 bases, with 14 bases between the two germline ends. CDR3 nucleotides: TGTGCCAGCAGTGGGACTCTTACGGGCACCGGGGAGCTGTTTTTT. Translation: CASSGTLTGTGELFF.

With regard to this clonotype: This may be a read error, as it is one base from a much larger clone. The chain has TRBV7-6 and TRBJ2-2, with TRBD1 identical over 8 bases. V was clipped by 0 bases and J by 3 bases; unmatched bases: 0. The CDR3 extends over 15 amino acids. Germline lookup yields CDR1 SGHVS and CDR2 FNYEAQ. The CDR3 region has the DNA TGTGCCAGCAGCTTAGCACAGGGGGACACCGGGGAGCTGTTTTTT. Protein sequence: CASSLAQGDTGELFF.

The V call is TRBV6-5, the J call TRBJ2-3, with 7 bases lining up with TRBD2. Trimming removed 2 bases from V and 3 bases from J; junction bases left unmatched: 8. Germline loops: CDR1 MNHEY, CDR2 SVGAGI. This CDR3 spans 16 amino acids. CDR3 sequence reads: CASSYTASGWTDTQYF. In nucleotides, the CDR3 is TGTGCCAGCAGTTACACTGCTAGCGGCTGGACAGATACGCAGTATTTT.

The rearrangement joins TRBV3-1 to TRBJ2-5; 9 bases agree with TRBD1. CDR1 and CDR2 (germline): LGHDT, YNNKEL (reference sequence). The CDR3 totals 14 residues. V lost 4 bases to trimming and J lost 6 bases; unmatched junction nucleotides: 6. As DNA, the CDR3 is TGTGCCAGCAGCCCTCGGACAGGGGAAAAGACCCAGTACTTC. Its protein product is CASSPRTGEKTQYF.